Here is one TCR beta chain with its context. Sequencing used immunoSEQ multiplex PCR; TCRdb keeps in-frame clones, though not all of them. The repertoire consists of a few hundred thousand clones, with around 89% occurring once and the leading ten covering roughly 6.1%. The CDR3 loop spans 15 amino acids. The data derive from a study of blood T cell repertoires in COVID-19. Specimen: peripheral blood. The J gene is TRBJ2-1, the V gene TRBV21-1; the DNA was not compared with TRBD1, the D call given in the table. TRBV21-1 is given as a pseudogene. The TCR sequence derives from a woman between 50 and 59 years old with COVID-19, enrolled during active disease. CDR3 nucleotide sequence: TGTGCCAGCAGCACCCCGGGACAGGAATTGTATGAGCAGTTCTTC. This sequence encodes CASSTPGQELYEQFF.